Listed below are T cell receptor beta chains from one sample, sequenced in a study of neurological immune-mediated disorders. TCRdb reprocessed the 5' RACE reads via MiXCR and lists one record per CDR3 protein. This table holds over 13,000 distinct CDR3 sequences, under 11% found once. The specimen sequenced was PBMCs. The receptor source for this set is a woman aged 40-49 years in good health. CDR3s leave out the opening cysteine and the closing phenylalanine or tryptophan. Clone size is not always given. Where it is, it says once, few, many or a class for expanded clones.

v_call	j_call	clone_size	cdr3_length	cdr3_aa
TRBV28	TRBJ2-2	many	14	ASNPKGLADTGELF
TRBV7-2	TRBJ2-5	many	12	ASSLFPTVETQY
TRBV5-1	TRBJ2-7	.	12	ASRDSGTTYEQY
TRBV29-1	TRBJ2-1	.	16	SVLGGLAGQGPYNEQF
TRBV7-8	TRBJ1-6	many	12	ASLGGGLGSPLH
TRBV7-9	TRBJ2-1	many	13	ASSLAGVFYNEQF
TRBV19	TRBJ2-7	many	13	ASSPGQGRSYEQY
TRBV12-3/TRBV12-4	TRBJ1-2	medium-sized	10	ASSFRDYGYT
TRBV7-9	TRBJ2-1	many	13	ASSTPRGVYNEQF
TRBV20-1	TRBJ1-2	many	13	SAQGRLKGNYGYT
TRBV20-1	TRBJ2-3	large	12	SAPPGGGADTQY
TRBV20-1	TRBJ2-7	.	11	SARGGFAYEQY
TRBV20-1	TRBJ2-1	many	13	SASVWEFSYNEQF
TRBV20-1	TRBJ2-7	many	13	SAWTNTGKDDEQY
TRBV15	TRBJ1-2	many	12	ATSRDLRVGGYT
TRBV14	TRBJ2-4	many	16	ASSQVPVSSLAKNIQY
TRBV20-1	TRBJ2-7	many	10	SATTGAYEQY
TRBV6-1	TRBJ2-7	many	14	ASSERMAVSSYEQY
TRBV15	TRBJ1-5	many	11	ATSRGVNQPQH
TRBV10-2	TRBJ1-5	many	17	ASSNTILQTTTPNQPQH
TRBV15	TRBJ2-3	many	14	ATSSLANSSTDTQY
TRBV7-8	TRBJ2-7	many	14	ASSLAIGGNSYEQY